This TCR beta chain came from a study of cytomegalovirus exposure and HLA in healthy donors. General study results and limits: Association of 16,951 TCR beta sequences with HLA alleles was found at 0.05 false discovery rate in a later analysis. Later, an analysis found that common viral pathogens appeared to be linked with several of the most significant clusters. Altogether, 160 or so TCR beta chains were recorded as cytomegalovirus-associated.

Donors in the study were healthy people who gave bone marrow. Primers for the PCR totalled 60 Vbeta and 13 Jbeta. Produced via immunoSEQ multiplex PCR; TCRdb's table is partial and in-frame only. The data contain approximately 97,000 clones, about four fifths of them singletons. Concerning this clone: What it recognizes is unknown.

The TCR originated in a man aged 40-49 years in good health and CMV-seropositive. The specimen was PBMCs.

CDR3 nucleotide sequence: TGTGCCTGGAGTAAGGGGGTTACGACAATACGTCAGCCCCAGCATTTT. It yields the protein CAWSKGVTTIRQPQHF. The V and J genes are TRBV30 and TRBJ1-5; D is perhaps TRBD1 (6 bases). This CDR3 has 16 residues. The germline V gene encodes CDR1 GTSNPN and CDR2 SVGIG (reference sequence). V was trimmed by 2 bases and J by 6 bases, leaving 20 bases between them.